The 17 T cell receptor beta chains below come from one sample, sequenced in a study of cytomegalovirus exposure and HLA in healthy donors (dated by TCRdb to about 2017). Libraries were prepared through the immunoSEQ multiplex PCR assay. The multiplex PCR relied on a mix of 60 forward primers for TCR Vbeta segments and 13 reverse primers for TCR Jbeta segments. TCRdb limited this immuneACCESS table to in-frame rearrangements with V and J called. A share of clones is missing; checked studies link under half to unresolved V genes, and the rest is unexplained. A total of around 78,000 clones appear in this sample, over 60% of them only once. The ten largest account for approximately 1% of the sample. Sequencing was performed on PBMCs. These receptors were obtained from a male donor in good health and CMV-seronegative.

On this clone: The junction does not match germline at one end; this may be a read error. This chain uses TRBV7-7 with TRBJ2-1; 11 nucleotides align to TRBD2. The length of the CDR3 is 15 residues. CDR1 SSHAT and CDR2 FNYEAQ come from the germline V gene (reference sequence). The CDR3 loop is CASSKLAGAYNEQFF. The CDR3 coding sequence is TGTGCTAGCAGCAAACTAGCGGGAGCTTACAATGAGCAGTTCTTC. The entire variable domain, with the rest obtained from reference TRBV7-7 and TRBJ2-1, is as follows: GAGVSQSPRYKVTKRGQDVTLRCDPISSHATLYWYQQALGQGPEFLTYFNYEAQPDKSGLPSDRFSAERPEGSISTLTIQRTEQRDSAMYRCASSKLAGAYNEQFFGPGTRLTVL.

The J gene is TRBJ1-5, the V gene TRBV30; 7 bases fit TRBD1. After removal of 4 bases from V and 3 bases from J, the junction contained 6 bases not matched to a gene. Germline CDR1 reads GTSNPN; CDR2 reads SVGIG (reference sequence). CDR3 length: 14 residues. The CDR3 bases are TGTGCCTGGACCGGCACAGGGGTCAATCAGCCCCAGCATTTT. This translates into CAWTGTGVNQPQHF.

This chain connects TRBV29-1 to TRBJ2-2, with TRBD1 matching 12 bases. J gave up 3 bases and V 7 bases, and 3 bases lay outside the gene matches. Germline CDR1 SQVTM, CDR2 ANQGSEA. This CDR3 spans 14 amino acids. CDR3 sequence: CSAGQGADTGELFF. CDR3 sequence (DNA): TGCAGCGCGGGACAGGGGGCGGACACCGGGGAGCTGTTTTTT.

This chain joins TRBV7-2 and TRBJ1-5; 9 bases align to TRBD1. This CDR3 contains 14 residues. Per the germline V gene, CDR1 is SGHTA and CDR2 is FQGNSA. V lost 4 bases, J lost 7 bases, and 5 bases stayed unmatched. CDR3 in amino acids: CASSWTGVRQPQHF. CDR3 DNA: TGTGCCAGCAGCTGGACAGGGGTGAGGCAGCCCCAGCATTTT. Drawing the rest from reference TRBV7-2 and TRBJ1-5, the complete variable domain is GAGVSQSPSNKVTEKGKDVELRCDPISGHTALYWYRQSLGQGLEFLIYFQGNSAPDKSGLPSDRFSAERTGGSVSTLTIQRTQQEDSAVYLCASSWTGVRQPQHFGDGTRLSIL.

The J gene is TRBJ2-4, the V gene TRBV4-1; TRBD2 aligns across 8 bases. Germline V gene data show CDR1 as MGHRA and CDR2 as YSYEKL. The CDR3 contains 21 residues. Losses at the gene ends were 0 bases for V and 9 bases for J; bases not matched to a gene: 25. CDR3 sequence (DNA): TGCGCCAGCAGCCAAGAGACTGATGGAGCGGGAGCACGTGGAGCCCGTGTCATTCAGTACTTC. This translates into CASSQETDGAGARGARVIQYF.

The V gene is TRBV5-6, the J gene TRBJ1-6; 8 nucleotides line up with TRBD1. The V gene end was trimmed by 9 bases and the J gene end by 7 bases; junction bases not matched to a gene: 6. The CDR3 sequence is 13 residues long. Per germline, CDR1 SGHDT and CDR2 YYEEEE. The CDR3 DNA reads TGTGCCACCCAGACAGGGGTAAATTCACCCCTCCACTTT. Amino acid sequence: CATQTGVNSPLHF.

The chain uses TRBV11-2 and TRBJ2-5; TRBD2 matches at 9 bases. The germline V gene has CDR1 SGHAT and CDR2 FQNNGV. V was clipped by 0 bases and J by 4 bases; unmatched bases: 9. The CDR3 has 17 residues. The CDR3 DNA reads TGTGCCAGCAGCTTAGATTCGAGCGGGGGGTCCGGAGAGACCCAGTACTTC. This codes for CASSLDSSGGSGETQYF.

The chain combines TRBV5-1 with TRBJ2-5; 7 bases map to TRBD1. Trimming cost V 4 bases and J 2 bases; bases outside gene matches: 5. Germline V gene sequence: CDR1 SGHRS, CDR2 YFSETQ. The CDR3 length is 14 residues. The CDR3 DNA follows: TGCGCCAGCAGCCCCGGGACAGTACAAGAGACCCAGTACTTC. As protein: CASSPGTVQETQYF.

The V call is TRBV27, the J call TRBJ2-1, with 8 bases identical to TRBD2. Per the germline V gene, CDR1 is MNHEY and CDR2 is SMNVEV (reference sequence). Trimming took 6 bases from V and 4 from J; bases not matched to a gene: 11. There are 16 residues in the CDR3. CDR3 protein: CASSSLGSGSYNEQFF. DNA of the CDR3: TGTGCCAGCAGCTCGTTGGGGAGCGGGAGTTACAATGAGCAGTTCTTC.

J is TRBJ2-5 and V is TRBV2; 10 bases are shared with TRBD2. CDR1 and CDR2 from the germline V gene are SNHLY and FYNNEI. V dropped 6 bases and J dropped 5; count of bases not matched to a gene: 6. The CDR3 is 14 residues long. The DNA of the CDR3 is TGTGCCAGCAGCGCGGGGACTAGCGACGAGACCCAGTACTTC. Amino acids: CASSAGTSDETQYF. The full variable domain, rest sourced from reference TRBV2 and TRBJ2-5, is EPEVTQTPSHQVTQMGQEVILRCVPISNHLYFYWYRQILGQKVEFLVSFYNNEISEKSEIFDDQFSVERPDGSNFTLKIRSTKLEDSAMYFCASSAGTSDETQYFGPGTRLLVL.

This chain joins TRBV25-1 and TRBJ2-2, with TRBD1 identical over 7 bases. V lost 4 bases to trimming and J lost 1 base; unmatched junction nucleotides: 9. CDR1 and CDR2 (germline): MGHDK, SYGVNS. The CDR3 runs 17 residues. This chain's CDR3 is CASSGGWGTVNTGELFF. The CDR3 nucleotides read TGTGCCAGCAGTGGCGGGTGGGGGACAGTGAACACCGGGGAGCTGTTTTTT.

In DNA, the CDR3 is TGCGCCAGCAGTGCGTCAGGGCACACCGGGGAGCTGTTTTTT. It translates to CASSASGHTGELFF. This chain joins TRBV5-1 and TRBJ2-2; maybe TRBD1 (5 bases). There are 14 residues in the CDR3. V shed 5 bases and J shed 3 bases, with 11 bases lying between them. Germline CDR1 is SGHRS and CDR2 is YFSETQ.

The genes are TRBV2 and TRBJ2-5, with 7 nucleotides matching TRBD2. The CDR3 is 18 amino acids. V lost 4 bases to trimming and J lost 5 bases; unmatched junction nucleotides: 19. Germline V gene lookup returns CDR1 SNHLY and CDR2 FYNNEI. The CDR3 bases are TGTGCCAGCAGTGCCCTTACTAGCGCACTAACCGGGAGCGAGACCCAGTACTTC. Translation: CASSALTSALTGSETQYF.

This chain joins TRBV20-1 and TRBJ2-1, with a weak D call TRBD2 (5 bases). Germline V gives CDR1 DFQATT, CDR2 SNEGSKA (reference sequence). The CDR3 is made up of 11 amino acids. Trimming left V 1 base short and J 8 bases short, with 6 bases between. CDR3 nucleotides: TGCAGTGCTAGAGTAGCGCATGAGCAGTTCTTC. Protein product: CSARVAHEQFF.

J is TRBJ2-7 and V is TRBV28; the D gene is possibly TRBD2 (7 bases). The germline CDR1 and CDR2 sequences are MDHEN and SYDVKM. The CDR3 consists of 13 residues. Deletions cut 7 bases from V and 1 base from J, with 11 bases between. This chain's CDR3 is CASIEGGSYEQYF. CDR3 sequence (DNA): TGTGCCAGCATCGAGGGGGGGTCCTACGAGCAGTACTTC.

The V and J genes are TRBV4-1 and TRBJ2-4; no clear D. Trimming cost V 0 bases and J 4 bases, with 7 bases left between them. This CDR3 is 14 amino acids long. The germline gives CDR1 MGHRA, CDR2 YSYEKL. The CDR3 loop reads CASSQDDNKNIQYF. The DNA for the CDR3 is TGCGCCAGCAGCCAAGATGACAATAAAAACATTCAGTACTTC.

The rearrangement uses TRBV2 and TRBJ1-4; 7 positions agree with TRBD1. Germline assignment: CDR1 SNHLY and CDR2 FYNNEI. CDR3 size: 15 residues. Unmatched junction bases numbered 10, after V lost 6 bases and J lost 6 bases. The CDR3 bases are TGTGCCAGCAGGAAGACAGGGATGTTCGATGAAAAACTGTTTTTT. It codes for CASRKTGMFDEKLFF.